Listed below are T cell receptor beta chains from one sample, sequenced in a study of T cell repertoires in cytomegalovirus infection. TCRdb ran MiXCR on the reads and lists one entry per CDR3 protein. In the table there are about 400,000 distinct CDR3 sequences, about a sixth of which are singletons. Sample: PBMCs. All receptors derive from a human donor in good health (CMV status not recorded). Some clones in this sample may be carry-over from other donors' samples. Each CDR3 is given with its conserved first and last residue. Fields, in order: clone size, CDR3 length, J gene, V gene, D gene, CDR3 protein, CDR3 DNA. The D gene is left open where the match is weak. The listing skips clone size in some rows; elsewhere it reads once, few, many or a size class.

size: .; length: 16; J: TRBJ1-1; V: TRBV4-1; D: TRBD1; CDR3: CASSHPGQGRDTEAFF; DNA: TGCGCCAGCAGCCACCCGGGACAGGGTAGGGACACTGAAGCTTTCTTT
size: once; length: 13; J: TRBJ1-4; V: TRBV19; D: .; CDR3: CASSPDRNEKLFF; DNA: TGTGCCAGTAGCCCCGACAGGAATGAAAAACTGTTTTTT
size: few; length: 14; J: TRBJ2-2; V: TRBV27; D: .; CDR3: CASSLHGSTGELFF; DNA: TGTGCCAGCAGTTTACACGGGAGCACCGGGGAGCTGTTTTTT
size: many; length: 17; J: TRBJ1-1; V: TRBV7-2; D: TRBD1; CDR3: CASSFSGTGGVNTEAFF; DNA: TGTGCCAGCAGCTTTTCCGGGACAGGGGGGGTGAACACTGAAGCTTTCTTT
size: few; length: 17; J: TRBJ2-5; V: TRBV5-6; D: .; CDR3: CASSLPGTSGKQETQYF; DNA: TGTGCCAGCAGCTTGCCTGGGACATCGGGAAAACAAGAGACCCAGTACTTC
size: many; length: 12; J: TRBJ2-3; V: TRBV7-8; D: .; CDR3: CASSRRADTQYF; DNA: TGTGCCAGCAGCCGCCGCGCGGATACGCAGTATTTT
size: .; length: 15; J: TRBJ2-3; V: TRBV20-1; D: .; CDR3: CSAAVRPVGTDTQYF; DNA: TGCAGTGCCGCTGTCCGACCGGTTGGCACAGATACGCAGTATTTT
size: .; length: 14; J: TRBJ2-7; V: TRBV12-3/TRBV12-4; D: TRBD2; CDR3: CASSFAGGPYEQYF; DNA: TGTGCCAGCAGTTTTGCGGGAGGGCCCTACGAGCAGTACTTC
size: many; length: 15; J: TRBJ1-4; V: TRBV7-2; D: .; CDR3: CASSPTSTGIEKLFF; DNA: TGTGCCAGCAGCCCGACGTCCACAGGGATTGAAAAACTGTTTTTT
size: .; length: 16; J: TRBJ2-1; V: TRBV7-4; D: .; CDR3: CASTHTPGVYTVEQFF; DNA: TGTGCCAGCACTCATACACCGGGAGTTTACACAGTTGAGCAGTTCTTC
size: many; length: 15; J: TRBJ2-2; V: TRBV7-2; D: .; CDR3: CASTLGGGDTGELFF; DNA: TGTGCCAGCACCCTGGGAGGGGGGGACACCGGGGAGCTGTTTTTT
size: many; length: 14; J: TRBJ2-7; V: TRBV6-1; D: TRBD1; CDR3: CASTWDRASYEQYF; DNA: TGTGCCAGCACTTGGGACAGGGCCTCCTACGAGCAGTACTTC
size: many; length: 16; J: TRBJ2-3; V: TRBV7-9; D: .; CDR3: CASSPPRGGVPDTQYF; DNA: TGTGCCAGCAGCCCCCCTAGGGGTGGTGTCCCAGATACGCAGTATTTT
size: few; length: 14; J: TRBJ2-5; V: TRBV6-8; D: .; CDR3: CASSYRGILETQYF; DNA: TGTGCCAGCAGTTATCGGGGGATCCTGGAGACCCAGTACTTC
size: many; length: 15; J: TRBJ2-1; V: TRBV7-2; D: TRBD2; CDR3: CASSLRTSRLNEQFF; DNA: TGTGCCAGCAGCCTACGGACTAGCAGACTCAATGAGCAGTTCTTC
size: many; length: 16; J: TRBJ2-5; V: TRBV7-2; D: TRBD2; CDR3: CASSVRLAGFQETQYF; DNA: TGTGCCAGCAGCGTACGACTAGCGGGATTCCAAGAGACCCAGTACTTC
size: many; length: 13; J: TRBJ1-1; V: TRBV11-2; D: .; CDR3: CASRHGNVAEAFF; DNA: TGTGCCAGCCGCCACGGAAATGTGGCTGAAGCTTTCTTT
size: .; length: 15; J: TRBJ2-7; V: TRBV18; D: .; CDR3: CASSLMTDSSYEQYF; DNA: TGTGCCAGCTCACTTATGACTGACAGCTCCTACGAGCAGTACTTC
size: few; length: 18; J: TRBJ2-1; V: TRBV5-6; D: .; CDR3: CASSSLGQEKESYNEQFF; DNA: TGTGCCAGCAGCTCGCTGGGCCAGGAGAAAGAGTCCTACAATGAGCAGTTCTTC
size: .; length: 12; J: TRBJ2-7; V: TRBV6-2/TRBV6-3; D: .; CDR3: CASISVSYEQYF; DNA: TGTGCCAGCATCAGTGTCTCCTACGAGCAGTACTTC
size: few; length: 14; J: TRBJ1-1; V: TRBV12-3/TRBV12-4; D: .; CDR3: CASSFRSGVTEAFF; DNA: TGTGCCAGCAGCTTTAGGTCGGGGGTCACTGAAGCTTTCTTT
size: many; length: 15; J: TRBJ2-7; V: TRBV7-2; D: .; CDR3: CASSLGGTAAAEQYF; DNA: TGTGCCAGCAGCTTAGGGGGGACTGCCGCCGCCGAGCAGTACTTC
size: few; length: 14; J: TRBJ2-3; V: TRBV3-1; D: .; CDR3: CASSQGGFTDTQYF; DNA: TGTGCCAGCAGCCAAGGGGGGTTCACAGATACGCAGTATTTT
size: .; length: 13; J: TRBJ1-1; V: TRBV7-2; D: .; CDR3: CASSFGMDTEAFF; DNA: TGTGCCAGCAGCTTCGGGATGGACACTGAAGCTTTCTTT
size: many; length: 15; J: TRBJ2-3; V: TRBV10-3; D: .; CDR3: CAISGGGRSTDTQYF; DNA: TGTGCCATCAGTGGTGGGGGCCGGAGCACAGATACGCAGTATTTT